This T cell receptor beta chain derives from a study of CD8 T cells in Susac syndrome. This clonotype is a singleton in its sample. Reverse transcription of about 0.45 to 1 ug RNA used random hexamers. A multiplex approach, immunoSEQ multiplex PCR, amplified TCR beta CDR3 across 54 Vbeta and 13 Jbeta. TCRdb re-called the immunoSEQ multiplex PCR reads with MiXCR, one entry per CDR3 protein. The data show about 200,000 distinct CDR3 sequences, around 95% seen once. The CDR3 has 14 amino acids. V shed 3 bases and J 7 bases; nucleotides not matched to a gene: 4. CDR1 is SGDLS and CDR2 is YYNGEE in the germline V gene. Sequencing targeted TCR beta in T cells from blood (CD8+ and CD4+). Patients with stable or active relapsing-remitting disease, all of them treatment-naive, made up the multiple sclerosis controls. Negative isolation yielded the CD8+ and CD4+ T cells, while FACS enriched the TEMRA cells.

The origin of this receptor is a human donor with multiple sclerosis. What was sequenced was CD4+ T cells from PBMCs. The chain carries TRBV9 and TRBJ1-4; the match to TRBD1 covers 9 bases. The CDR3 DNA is TGTGCCAGCAGCGAAACAGGGGGCGGTGAAAAACTGTTTTTT. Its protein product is CASSETGGGEKLFF.